This is a list of T cell receptor beta chains from one sample in a study of T cells after yellow fever vaccination. TCRdb fed the 5' RACE reads into MiXCR, producing one record per CDR3 protein. Here the sample spans about 550,000 distinct CDR3 sequences, 19% being singletons. The sequencing used PBMCs, collected 15 days after the yellow fever booster vaccination. All receptors derive from a man aged 30 to 39 who received the YFV17D yellow fever vaccine. Each CDR3 is given with its conserved first and last residue. The order of the fields is CDR3 length, V gene, clone size, J gene, D gene, CDR3 protein, CDR3 DNA. A D gene is named only where the DNA matches it firmly. Expanded clones get a size class; other rows say once, few or many, or leave the size out.

20	TRBV12-3/TRBV12-4	.	TRBJ2-1	TRBD2	CASSRPTSGSLLGSYNEQFF	TGTGCCAGCAGTCGACCGACTAGCGGGAGTCTGCTTGGGTCCTACAATGAGCAGTTCTTC
15	TRBV5-1	.	TRBJ2-1	.	CASSLAGDSYNEQFF	TGCGCCAGCAGCTTGGCGGGAGACTCCTACAATGAGCAGTTCTTC
13	TRBV7-2	.	TRBJ2-1	TRBD2	CASSLEAGGSQFF	TGTGCCAGCAGCTTAGAGGCGGGGGGGTCGCAGTTCTTC
17	TRBV10-1	.	TRBJ2-1	TRBD2	CASSEEVAGDSYNEQFF	TGCGCCAGCAGTGAGGAGGTAGCGGGGGATTCCTACAATGAGCAGTTCTTC
14	TRBV12-3/TRBV12-4	few	TRBJ2-3	.	CASRTLFSTDTQYF	TGTGCCAGCAGGACACTATTTTCCACAGATACGCAGTATTTT
14	TRBV27	.	TRBJ2-6	.	CASSGVAGANVLTF	TGTGCCAGCAGTGGGGTGGCTGGGGCCAACGTCCTGACTTTC
17	TRBV20-1	.	TRBJ2-1	TRBD2	CSARDTRREGLSDEQFF	TGCAGTGCTAGAGATACCCGGCGGGAGGGCTTATCTGATGAGCAGTTCTTC
14	TRBV20-1	few	TRBJ2-5	.	CSADTTGSWETQYF	TGCAGTGCCGATACAACCGGGAGTTGGGAGACCCAGTACTTC
13	TRBV6-5	.	TRBJ2-1	.	CASSWPPPREQFF	TGTGCCAGCAGTTGGCCCCCGCCCCGTGAGCAGTTCTTC
15	TRBV4-1	.	TRBJ1-1	TRBD1	CASSQESLTGARAFF	TGCGCCAGCAGCCAAGAATCTCTCACAGGGGCGAGGGCTTTCTTT
16	TRBV7-2	.	TRBJ1-4	TRBD1	CASSPDRAEYIEKLFF	TGTGCCAGCAGCCCAGACAGGGCAGAGTATATTGAAAAACTGTTTTTT
14	TRBV24-1	.	TRBJ2-5	.	CATSGLGNQETQYF	TGTGCCACCAGTGGTCTCGGGAATCAAGAGACCCAGTACTTC
15	TRBV2	.	TRBJ2-6	.	CASTRLVSGANVLTF	TGTGCCAGCACCCGACTGGTCTCTGGGGCCAACGTCCTGACTTTC
15	TRBV14	.	TRBJ2-1	.	CASSQGLGLYNEQFF	TGTGCCAGCAGCCAAGGACTAGGCTTATACAATGAGCAGTTCTTC
15	TRBV6-2/TRBV6-3	.	TRBJ2-7	TRBD2	CASSKQLAGGGEQYF	TGTGCCAGCAGTAAACAACTAGCGGGGGGCGGCGAGCAGTACTTC
16	TRBV7-8	.	TRBJ2-3	.	CASSLEGRGWTDTQYF	TGTGCCAGCAGCTTAGAAGGTCGCGGGTGGACAGATACGCAGTATTTT
14	TRBV20-1	.	TRBJ2-2	.	CSARLAGNTGELFF	TGCAGTGCTAGGTTGGCAGGGAACACCGGGGAGCTGTTTTTT
14	TRBV28	.	TRBJ2-3	.	CASGGSFRTDTQYF	TGTGCCAGCGGGGGGTCTTTCCGCACAGATACGCAGTATTTT
14	TRBV20-1	.	TRBJ2-7	.	CSAISGGKSYEQYF	TGCAGTGCTATTAGCGGAGGGAAATCTTACGAGCAGTACTTC
13	TRBV5-6	.	TRBJ1-2	.	CASSEDRLYGYTF	TGTGCCAGCAGCGAAGACAGGCTCTATGGCTACACCTTC
12	TRBV21-1	.	TRBJ1-1	.	CASPRENTEAFF	TGTGCCAGCCCCCGGGAGAACACTGAAGCTTTCTTT
14	TRBV7-2	.	TRBJ2-1	TRBD2	CASTQGLAGDEQFF	TGTGCCAGCACCCAGGGGCTAGCGGGAGATGAGCAGTTCTTC
15	TRBV20-1	.	TRBJ2-7	TRBD2	CSARDGTSGTYEQYF	TGCAGTGCTAGAGACGGGACTAGCGGAACCTACGAGCAGTACTTC
15	TRBV27	.	TRBJ2-2	TRBD1	CASGRQGSNTGELFF	TGTGCCAGCGGGCGACAGGGGTCGAACACCGGGGAGCTGTTTTTT
14	TRBV7-8	few	TRBJ1-4	.	CASSSGTENEKLFF	TGTGCCAGCAGCTCCGGGACTGAGAATGAAAAACTGTTTTTT
15	TRBV15	few	TRBJ2-1	.	CATVQGTGVNNEQFF	TGTGCCACCGTACAGGGAACGGGGGTTAACAATGAGCAGTTCTTC
11	TRBV20-1	.	TRBJ2-1	.	CSASWVNEQFF	TGCAGTGCTAGTTGGGTCAATGAGCAGTTCTTC
17	TRBV6-2/TRBV6-3	few	TRBJ2-1	TRBD2	CASSSSGLAGVLNEQFF	TGTGCCAGCAGTTCCTCAGGACTAGCGGGAGTATTGAATGAGCAGTTCTTC
14	TRBV7-2	many	TRBJ2-7	TRBD1	CASSFGTGAGEQYF	TGTGCCAGCAGCTTTGGGACAGGGGCGGGCGAGCAGTACTTC
12	TRBV20-1	few	TRBJ2-6	.	CSASYGANVLTF	TGCAGTGCTAGCTATGGGGCCAACGTCCTGACTTTC
12	TRBV29-1	once	TRBJ1-1	.	CSVERSGTEAFF	TGCAGCGTTGAACGGTCCGGCACTGAAGCTTTCTTT
13	TRBV15	few	TRBJ2-5	.	CATSNGPQETQYF	TGTGCCACCAGCAACGGCCCGCAAGAGACCCAGTACTTC
19	TRBV21-1	.	TRBJ1-2	.	CASSKALSGTGVINYGYTF	TGTGCCAGCAGCAAAGCCCTTAGCGGGACAGGGGTTATTAACTATGGCTACACCTTC
12	TRBV19	.	TRBJ1-1	.	CARKDGGPEAFF	TGTGCCAGAAAAGACGGCGGCCCTGAAGCTTTCTTT
14	TRBV20-1	.	TRBJ2-1	.	CSASPAGPYNEQFF	TGCAGTGCTAGCCCCGCGGGGCCTTACAATGAGCAGTTCTTC
13	TRBV15	.	TRBJ1-5	.	CATSIVRNQPQHF	TGTGCCACCAGCATAGTTCGGAATCAGCCCCAGCATTTT
12	TRBV20-1	few	TRBJ2-5	.	CSADAGQETQYF	TGCAGTGCTGATGCGGGGCAAGAGACCCAGTACTTC
17	TRBV9	few	TRBJ2-3	TRBD2	CASSVVGTSGSSDTQYF	TGTGCCAGCAGCGTAGTCGGGACTAGCGGGAGTTCGGATACGCAGTATTTT
10	TRBV7-9	few	TRBJ2-1	.	CASTHNEQFF	TGTGCCAGCACCCATAATGAGCAGTTCTTC
15	TRBV18	few	TRBJ2-3	TRBD2	CASSRSREGADTQYF	TGTGCCAGCTCACGATCACGGGAGGGGGCAGATACGCAGTATTTT
14	TRBV7-6	.	TRBJ2-1	.	CASSFGERGNEQFF	TGTGCCAGCAGCTTTGGCGAGAGAGGTAATGAGCAGTTCTTC
13	TRBV9	.	TRBJ2-7	TRBD1	CASSVGTAGEQYF	TGTGCCAGCAGCGTCGGGACAGCTGGCGAGCAGTACTTC
16	TRBV5-4	few	TRBJ2-3	TRBD2	CASSGLAGGLADTQYF	TGTGCCAGCAGCGGCCTAGCGGGAGGTCTGGCAGATACGCAGTATTTT
15	TRBV9	.	TRBJ2-7	TRBD2	CASSPLTSGQEEQYF	TGTGCCAGCAGCCCACTTACTAGCGGGCAGGAAGAGCAGTACTTC
15	TRBV4-2	.	TRBJ2-5	TRBD2	CASSQEPGLQETQYF	TGTGCCAGCAGCCAAGAGCCGGGACTACAAGAGACCCAGTACTTC
12	TRBV3-1	few	TRBJ1-4	.	CASSLRDEKLFF	TGTGCCAGCAGCCTCAGGGATGAAAAACTGTTTTTT
14	TRBV28	few	TRBJ2-7	TRBD2	CASSFPGLANEQYF	TGTGCCAGCAGTTTCCCGGGACTAGCAAACGAGCAGTACTTC
13	TRBV7-2	.	TRBJ1-4	TRBD1	CASSPRTGEKLFF	TGTGCCAGCAGCCCCAGGACAGGAGAAAAACTGTTTTTT
15	TRBV5-1	few	TRBJ2-7	.	CASSWDGVGSYEQYF	TGCGCCAGCAGCTGGGACGGGGTGGGCTCCTACGAGCAGTACTTC
14	TRBV6-2/TRBV6-3	.	TRBJ2-2	TRBD2	CASREREYGGELFF	TGTGCCAGCAGGGAGCGGGAGTATGGCGGGGAGCTGTTTTTT
17	TRBV29-1	few	TRBJ2-3	TRBD2	CSVSGLAGGNPTDTQYF	TGCAGCGTCTCCGGACTAGCGGGAGGGAACCCCACAGATACGCAGTATTTT
14	TRBV7-6	.	TRBJ2-1	TRBD2	CASSPGLEDNEQFF	TGTGCCAGCAGCCCGGGACTAGAAGACAATGAGCAGTTCTTC
15	TRBV20-1	.	TRBJ2-7	TRBD1	CSAPRGGTGPYEQYF	TGCAGTGCCCCCCGGGGAGGGACAGGGCCGTACGAGCAGTACTTC
15	TRBV12-3/TRBV12-4	.	TRBJ2-5	TRBD1	CASSPRDRGDETQYF	TGTGCCAGCAGCCCCCGGGACAGAGGGGACGAGACCCAGTACTTC